The 27 T cell receptor beta chains below come from one sample, sequenced in a study of T cell responses to AZD1222 COVID-19 vaccine. Measured with immunoSEQ multiplex PCR; TCRdb has only the in-frame clones, and not every one. This table holds 250,000 to 300,000 clones, almost 95% found once. This sample comprised peripheral blood, obtained 28 days after the second AZD1222 dose. The source of these receptors is an adult who received the AZD1222 COVID-19 vaccine.

The V gene is TRBV7-2, the J gene TRBJ1-3; D gene ambiguous. Germline-derived CDR1 and CDR2 are SGHTA and FQGNSA. The V end lost 5 bases, the J end lost 4 bases, and 3 bases lay between the germline ends. The length of the CDR3 is 11 residues. The CDR3 nucleotides read TGTGCCAGCAGCCTCGGAAACACCATATATTTT. Its protein product is CASSLGNTIYF.

The chain combines TRBV3-1 (or the pseudogene TRBV3-2) with TRBJ2-7; D perhaps matches TRBD1 (7 bases). V was trimmed by 4 bases and J by 2 bases, leaving 15 bases between them. Germline V gene sequence: CDR1 LGHDT, CDR2 YNNKEL (reference sequence). The CDR3 has 15 amino acids. Written as DNA, the CDR3 is TGTGCCAGCAGCCGTTTCGCGGGACAGCCCTACGAGCAGTACTTC. Protein sequence: CASSRFAGQPYEQYF.

The gene calls are TRBV5-1 and TRBJ1-2; a possible D gene is TRBD1 (5 bases). The germline V gene has CDR1 SGHRS and CDR2 YFSETQ. The ends were cut back, 0 bases at V and 4 bases at J, with 10 bases in the middle. The CDR3 length is 14 residues. CDR3 sequence reads: CASSLGRAGYGYTF. DNA of the CDR3: TGCGCCAGCAGCTTGGGCAGGGCCGGCTATGGCTACACCTTC.

V usage is TRBV7-2 and J usage is TRBJ2-1; 9 bases agree with TRBD1. The CDR3 has 14 residues. Germline V gene sequence: CDR1 SGHTA, CDR2 FQGNSA. Trimming took 5 bases from V and 7 from J; bases not matched to a gene: 6. CDR3 coding DNA: TGTGCCAGCAGCCCCGGGACAGGGCGAAATGAGCAGTTCTTC. This translates into CASSPGTGRNEQFF.

The chain recombines TRBV5-1 with TRBJ2-4; tentative D call: TRBD2 (5 bases). CDR1 is SGHRS and CDR2 is YFSETQ in the germline V gene. CDR3 length: 15 amino acids. The ends were cut back, 2 bases at V and 8 bases at J, with 17 bases in the middle. The CDR3 spells CASSLPVSGSDIQYF. In DNA form, the CDR3 reads TGCGCCAGCAGCTTACCCGTTTCGGGGAGTGACATTCAGTACTTC.

The J gene is TRBJ2-1, the V gene TRBV12-5; D is perhaps TRBD1 (6 bases). CDR1 is LGHNT and CDR2 is FRNRAP in the germline V gene. Trimming pared 2 bases from V and 5 bases from J, leaving 13 bases between. CDR3 length: 15 residues. This chain's CDR3 is CASGLPQDSNNEQFF. The CDR3 nucleotides read TGTGCTAGTGGTTTGCCACAGGACAGCAACAATGAGCAGTTCTTC.

The chain couples TRBV7-9 to TRBJ2-7; TRBD1 agrees at 7 bases. Germline CDR1 reads SEHNR; CDR2 reads FQNEAQ (reference sequence). Trimming took 5 bases from V and 0 from J; bases not matched to a gene: 1. This CDR3 spans 13 amino acids. This CDR3 is CASSRDSSYEQYF. The CDR3 nucleotides are TGTGCCAGCAGCCGGGACAGCTCCTACGAGCAGTACTTC.

On this clone itself: This CDR3 is also generated by other DNA sequences in the sample. The chain is built from TRBV19 and TRBJ1-5; D not resolved. The CDR3 contains 14 residues. V dropped 7 bases and J dropped 0 bases, with 10 bases sitting between them. Germline assignment: CDR1 LNHDA and CDR2 SQIVND (reference sequence). In nucleotides, the CDR3 is TGTGCCAGTACCCCTAGGGTTAGCAATCAGCCCCAGCATTTT. Protein sequence: CASTPRVSNQPQHF.

J is TRBJ2-7 and V is TRBV10-3, with a weak D call TRBD1 (6 bases). The CDR3 contains 14 residues. CDR1 ENHRY and CDR2 SYGVKD come from the germline V gene. V was shortened by 1 base and J by 1 base, with 8 bases between the two germline ends. The CDR3 spells CAISEWDKSYEQYF. In nucleotides, the CDR3 is TGTGCCATCAGTGAGTGGGACAAGTCCTACGAGCAGTACTTC.

The chain uses TRBV7-7 and TRBJ1-5, with D maybe TRBD1 (6 bases). CDR1 SSHAT and CDR2 FNYEAQ come from the germline V gene (reference sequence). V was pared by 3 bases and J by 7 bases, with 22 bases between. The CDR3 runs to 17 residues. CDR3 DNA sequence: TGTGCCAGCAGCTTCTTTAAGGGACGGTTGAGGGGGCAGCCCCAGCATTTT. It yields the protein CASSFFKGRLRGQPQHF.

This rearrangement joins TRBV28 to TRBJ1-1; a weak D match, TRBD1 (5 bases). Germline V gene sequence: CDR1 MDHEN, CDR2 SYDVKM. V was pared by 5 bases and J by 5 bases, with 12 bases between. The CDR3 is made up of 13 amino acids. CDR3 nucleotide sequence: TGTGCCAGCAGTCCATACGGGGGGACTGAAGCTTTCTTT. This sequence encodes CASSPYGGTEAFF.

The chain has TRBV4-3 and TRBJ2-2; D remains ambiguous. CDR3 size: 16 residues. Trimming removed 0 bases at V and 0 bases at J, with 8 bases between. Per the germline V gene, CDR1 is LGHNA and CDR2 is YSLEER. CDR3 nucleotide sequence: TGCGCCAGCAGCCAAGATCCGGGCGCGAACACCGGGGAGCTGTTTTTT. Protein product: CASSQDPGANTGELFF.

The chain combines TRBV4-2 with TRBJ2-7; D remains unclear. V dropped 0 bases and J dropped 6 bases, with 15 bases sitting between them. CDR3 length: 15 amino acids. Per germline, CDR1 LGHNA and CDR2 YNFKEQ. The CDR3 here is CASSQDPTRRAEQYF. Here the CDR3 DNA reads TGTGCCAGCAGCCAAGATCCGACCCGGAGAGCCGAGCAGTACTTC.

This clone appeared once. The genes are TRBV19 and TRBJ2-1; perhaps TRBD1 as D (6 bases). V lost 6 bases to trimming and J lost 2 bases, with 11 bases between them. From germline, CDR1 is LNHDA and CDR2 SQIVND (reference sequence). This CDR3 spans 14 amino acids. The CDR3 DNA is TGTGCCAGTAGAGGACAGTCCACCTACAATGAGCAGTTCTTC. Its protein product is CASRGQSTYNEQFF.

This chain uses TRBV19 with TRBJ1-1; D call uncertain. Trimming pared 4 bases from V and 2 bases from J, leaving 14 bases between. The CDR3 runs to 15 residues. Germline V gene sequence: CDR1 LNHDA, CDR2 SQIVND (reference sequence). The CDR3 loop is CASSRSLQQNTEAFF. CDR3 nucleotides: TGTGCCAGTAGTAGATCATTACAGCAAAACACTGAAGCTTTCTTT.

This chain connects TRBV2 to TRBJ2-7, with D perhaps TRBD2 (6 bases). Germline V CDR1 and CDR2: SNHLY, FYNNEI. This CDR3 region has 13 residues. Trimming removed 6 bases at V and 11 bases at J, with 20 bases between. The DNA for the CDR3 is TGTGCCAGCAGGGGGGTCGGCGGGAAAGATGAGTACTTC. Protein: CASRGVGGKDEYF.

CDR3 loop: CASSVGGTNQPQHF. The DNA of the CDR3 is TGTGCCAGCAGCGTGGGAGGGACTAATCAGCCCCAGCATTTT. The rearrangement joins TRBV6-5 to TRBJ1-5; D is perhaps TRBD1 (5 bases). V was trimmed by 6 bases and J by 4 bases, leaving 13 bases between them. The CDR3 covers 14 residues. Germline CDR1 MNHEY, CDR2 SVGAGI.

J is TRBJ1-5 and V is TRBV28; D may be TRBD1 (5 bases). The germline CDR1 and CDR2 sequences are MDHEN and SYDVKM. Trimming shortened V by 6 bases and J by 0 bases, and 15 bases separated the two germline ends. The CDR3 has 16 amino acids. The CDR3 coding sequence is TGTGCCAGCAGCTCTGACAGACTTTATAGCAATCAGCCCCAGCATTTT. This codes for CASSSDRLYSNQPQHF.

V usage is TRBV5-8 and J usage is TRBJ1-2; 7 nucleotides line up with TRBD1. J gave up 2 bases and V 4 bases, and 5 bases lay outside the gene matches. Germline V CDR1 and CDR2: SGHTS, YDEGEE. This CDR3 has 14 residues. CDR3 loop: CASSVRQGNYGYTF. In DNA form, the CDR3 reads TGTGCCAGCAGCGTGCGACAGGGAAACTATGGCTACACCTTC.

The rearrangement uses TRBV4-1 and TRBJ2-7, with D possibly TRBD1 on 6 matching bases. The V end lost 1 base, the J end lost 7 bases, and 11 bases lay between the germline ends. This CDR3 spans 13 amino acids. The germline gives CDR1 MGHRA, CDR2 YSYEKL. The CDR3 nucleotides read TGCGCCAGCAGCCAAGGGACAGAGGCTGAGCAGTACTTC. The encoded protein is CASSQGTEAEQYF.

The CDR3 sequence: CASRMTGASSNQPQHF. The DNA of the CDR3 is TGTGCCAGCAGGATGACAGGGGCAAGTAGCAATCAGCCCCAGCATTTT. The chain couples TRBV21-1 to TRBJ1-5; the table calls TRBD1, which could not be checked here. TRBV21-1 constitutes a pseudogene. This CDR3 has 16 amino acids.

As to this clone: The junction departs from germline at one end; a sequencing error may be responsible. The gene calls are TRBV13 and TRBJ2-7, with D tentatively TRBD1 (7 bases). CDR1 is PRHDT, CDR2 FYEKMQ, per germline (reference sequence). The length of the CDR3 is 13 residues. CDR3 nucleotides: TGTGCCACCAGCATTCAGGGGGGCTACGAGCAGTACTTC. Encoded protein: CATSIQGGYEQYF. Looking up the rest from reference TRBV13 and TRBJ2-7 gives the full variable domain: AAGVIQSPRHLIKEKRETATLKCYPIPRHDTVYWYQQGPGQDPQFLISFYEKMQSDKGSIPDRFSAQQFSDYHSELNMSSLELGDSALYFCATSIQGGYEQYFGPGTRLTVT.

In its sample, this clone was seen once. This chain connects TRBV4-3 to TRBJ2-1, with 11 bases identical to TRBD2. This CDR3 contains 16 residues. CDR1 is LGHNA and CDR2 is YSLEER in the germline V gene. The V segment lost 4 bases and the J segment 4 bases; nucleotides outside the gene matches: 6. Here the CDR3 DNA reads TGCGCCAGCAGCCCCTCGGGACTAGCGGCTTACAATGAGCAGTTCTTC. Translating gives CASSPSGLAAYNEQFF.

With respect to this clone: Different DNA sequences within this sample yield the same CDR3. This chain uses TRBV7-9 with TRBJ2-7, with 7 bases aligning to TRBD2. The CDR3 runs 14 residues. V dropped 1 base and J dropped 4; count of bases not matched to a gene: 4. Germline V gene data show CDR1 as SEHNR and CDR2 as FQNEAQ (reference sequence). CDR3 in amino acids: CASSLGLAPYEQYF. As DNA, the CDR3 is TGTGCCAGCAGCTTAGGACTAGCCCCATACGAGCAGTACTTC.

This clone was seen only once. The gene calls are TRBV6-5 and TRBJ1-1, with TRBD1 matching over 7 bases. J was trimmed by 3 bases and V by 2 bases; bases with no gene match: 3. From germline, CDR1 is MNHEY and CDR2 SVGAGI. This CDR3 spans 14 amino acids. CDR3 in DNA: TGTGCCAGCAGTTACGACAGGGACTACACTGAAGCTTTCTTT. Translated: CASSYDRDYTEAFF.

The genes are TRBV29-1 and TRBJ2-5; tentatively, D is TRBD2 (7 bases). The V gene lost 0 bases and the J gene lost 4 bases, with 15 bases spanning the gap. CDR3 size: 15 residues. Per germline, CDR1 SQVTM and CDR2 ANQGSEA. In nucleotides, the CDR3 is TGCAGCGTTGAAGAAGGGGGGGCCCGGGGAGAGACCCAGTACTTC. Its translation: CSVEEGGARGETQYF.

V gene TRBV10-3 combines with J gene TRBJ2-7; TRBD1 matches at 9 bases. Per germline, CDR1 ENHRY and CDR2 SYGVKD. The CDR3 loop spans 14 amino acids. The ends lost 10 bases at V and 3 bases at J; junction bases unmatched: 10. CDR3 DNA sequence: TGTGCCACAACCGGGACAGGGTTAGGCTACGAGCAGTACTTC. Its translation is CATTGTGLGYEQYF.